These 7 T cell receptor beta chains came from one sample sequenced in a study of control samples from healthy donors and cancer patients. Clones were read by immunoSEQ multiplex PCR, and TCRdb kept only the in-frame ones, dropping some. The repertoire holds 150,000 to 200,000 clones, with 90% as singletons. The sample taken for sequencing was blood. The receptors derive from a woman aged 50 to 60 in good health.

The genes are TRBV5-4 and TRBJ2-1, with D possibly TRBD2 on 5 matching bases. V lost 3 bases, J lost 8 bases, and 15 bases lay in between. There are 14 residues in the CDR3. Germline V gives CDR1 SGHNT, CDR2 YYREEE (reference sequence). CDR3 nucleotides: TGTGCCAGCAGCTCCGGGAACCCCCGGGATGAGCAGTTCTTC. It specifies CASSSGNPRDEQFF.

V is TRBV27 and J is TRBJ1-1; D gene ambiguous. Trimming removed 3 bases at V and 1 base at J, with 12 bases between. CDR1 is MNHEY, CDR2 SMNVEV, per germline (reference sequence). The CDR3 covers 15 residues. CDR3 amino acids: CASSFEPTRNTEAFF. The CDR3 region has the DNA TGTGCCAGCAGTTTTGAGCCAACTCGGAACACTGAAGCTTTCTTT.

Only one count was recorded for this clone. The CDR3 reads CASSSPGQGNTGELFF. The CDR3 nucleotides are TGTGCCAGCAGTTCTCCGGGACAGGGGAACACCGGGGAGCTGTTTTTT. J is TRBJ2-2 and V is TRBV28; the match to TRBD1 covers 9 bases. CDR3 length: 16 residues. Unmatched junction bases numbered 4, after V lost 4 bases and J lost 1 base. CDR1 MDHEN and CDR2 SYDVKM come from the germline V gene.

V gene TRBV7-9 combines with J gene TRBJ2-1; 7 positions agree with TRBD2. Germline CDR1 SEHNR, CDR2 FQNEAQ (reference sequence). Trimming at V came to 3 bases and at J to 7 bases, leaving 9 bases not matched to a gene. This CDR3 is 15 amino acids long. The CDR3 region is CASSLLRGGLNEQFF. In DNA form, the CDR3 reads TGTGCCAGCAGCTTGTTAAGGGGAGGGTTGAATGAGCAGTTCTTC.

This chain joins TRBV24-1 and TRBJ2-7; D is unresolved. Between the trimmed V and J ends, which lost 3 bases and 0 bases, there was a span of 8 bases. CDR1 KGHDR and CDR2 SFDVKD come from the germline V gene. The CDR3 spans 14 residues. CDR3 sequence: CATSDATDSYEQYF. The CDR3 bases are TGTGCCACCAGTGATGCCACGGACTCCTACGAGCAGTACTTC.

The chain carries TRBV7-2 and TRBJ1-1; no reliable D call. V was pared by 2 bases and J by 13 bases, with 26 bases between. The CDR3 has 16 amino acids. Germline V gives CDR1 SGHTA, CDR2 FQGNSA. The DNA for the CDR3 is TGTGCCAGCAGCTTAAATAAAGGAGGACTAAGAGGTTATATTTTCTTT. Its translation is CASSLNKGGLRGYIFF.

The chain recombines TRBV24-1 with TRBJ1-2; D unclear. The CDR3 spans 13 residues. Germline assignment: CDR1 KGHDR and CDR2 SFDVKD. Trimming cost V 2 bases and J 4 bases, with 7 bases left between them. CDR3 residues: CATSDSAVYGYTF. The CDR3 coding sequence is TGTGCCACCAGTGATTCTGCCGTCTATGGCTACACCTTC.